This TCR beta chain appears in the sequencing data of a study of type 1 and type 2 diabetes patients. Study context: Magnetic bead positive selection isolated CD4+ or CD8+ T cells from PBMCs.

This clonotype has more than one count but fewer than ten. Its target is not known. The PCR template was genomic DNA. Multiplex PCR with 30 forward and 13 reverse primers amplified the TCR beta CDR3. TCRdb fed the multiplex PCR reads into MiXCR, producing one record per CDR3 protein. The data contain about 250,000 distinct CDR3 sequences, 40% to 50% of them seen just once; the ten biggest clones take up roughly 13%. This CDR3 spans 14 amino acids. In germline, CDR1 is DFQATT, CDR2 SNEGSKA (reference sequence). V lost 3 bases, J lost 2 bases, and 11 bases lay in between. The study, taken as a whole, reports: Unmatched age and gender across groups might bias interpretation. Some expanded clones seen only in T1D might occur in additional T2D or control samples.

The source is a young man with type 2 diabetes. Sequencing was carried out using peripheral blood mononuclear cells (PBMCs). The chain has TRBV20-1 and TRBJ2-1, with a possible D match to TRBD1 (6 bases). This CDR3 is CSASRQVAYNEQFF. Written as DNA, the CDR3 is TGCAGTGCTAGTCGACAGGTGGCCTACAATGAGCAGTTCTTC.